The following is a TCR beta chain sequence with its context. This entry is derived from a study of blood T cell repertoires in COVID-19. Libraries were prepared by immunoSEQ multiplex PCR; TCRdb keeps only in-frame clonotypes and omits some of them. The data show 150,000 or so clones, around 89% seen once. The CDR3 is made up of 15 amino acids. With V trimmed by 5 bases and J by 1 base, 2 bases remained unmatched. Germline lookup yields CDR1 MRHNA and CDR2 SNTAGT. V usage is TRBV6-4 and J usage is TRBJ2-2; 9 nucleotides match TRBD2. This sequence originates from a woman between 25 and 40 years old with acute COVID-19. Sequencing input: PBMCs or T cells enriched from blood (not recorded which). The CDR3 is CASSQLAGNTGELFF. The CDR3 coding sequence is TGTGCCAGCAGTCAACTAGCGGGGAACACCGGGGAGCTGTTTTTT.